The rows below give T cell receptor beta chains drawn from one sample of a study of human T cells and chemical hapten exposure. TCRdb recomputed calls from the RACE reads with MiXCR, one row per CDR3 protein. The repertoire consists of about 54,000 distinct CDR3 sequences, with about 10% occurring once and the leading ten covering roughly 1.7%. This specimen was whole blood, taken in connection with sensitization to the hapten diphenylcyclopropenone (DPC). The receptors come from a woman aged 45-59 years with alopecia areata. Some clones in this sample may be carry-over from other donors' samples. CDR3s include the opening cysteine and the closing phenylalanine or tryptophan. Each record gives: clone size, V gene, J gene, D gene, CDR3 DNA, CDR3 protein. A D gene is named only where the DNA matches it firmly. Clone size is shown for a subset of rows, as once, few, many or a class of expanded clone.

-	TRBV7-9	TRBJ2-7	-	TGTGCCAGCAGCTTAGCGCCCTACGAGCAGTACTTC	CASSLAPYEQYF
few	TRBV6-5	TRBJ1-2	TRBD1	TGTGCCACCAACCAGCCGGGACAGGGGAAGACTGGCTACACCTTC	CATNQPGQGKTGYTF
-	TRBV28	TRBJ2-7	TRBD2	TGTGCCAGCAGTTGGCCTAGCGGGAGGGCGATATACGAGCAGTACTTC	CASSWPSGRAIYEQYF
many	TRBV2	TRBJ1-4	-	TGTGCCAGCGGGAGACGTAATGAAAAACTGTTTTTT	CASGRRNEKLFF
-	TRBV19	TRBJ2-3	-	TGTGCCAGTAGTATATCTGGCAGGGCAGGAGATACGCAGTATTTT	CASSISGRAGDTQYF
-	TRBV6-1	TRBJ2-6	-	TGTGCCAGCAGTGAGCTGGGCCTTTCTGGGGCCAACGTCCTGACTTTC	CASSELGLSGANVLTF
-	TRBV5-1	TRBJ2-5	-	TGCGCCAGCAGCTTGGGAAAAGAGACCCAGTACTTC	CASSLGKETQYF
-	TRBV28	TRBJ2-2	-	TGTGCCAGCAGTTTACAAACCCGGGCGTCCACCGGGGAGCTGTTTTTT	CASSLQTRASTGELFF
few	TRBV2	TRBJ2-7	-	TGTGCCAGCAATAGGGACGGGAACTCCTACGAGCAGTACTTC	CASNRDGNSYEQYF
many	TRBV20-1	TRBJ2-3	TRBD2	TGCAGTGCTAGGCGGCTAGCGGGCCGCACAGATACGCAGTATTTT	CSARRLAGRTDTQYF
few	TRBV20-1	TRBJ1-5	-	TGCAGTGCTCCTGGAGCCCCTGGGGGCAATCAGCCCCAGCATTTT	CSAPGAPGGNQPQHF
many	TRBV7-2	TRBJ1-4	-	TGTGCCAGCAGCTTACGTGGGCCTGCAACTAATGAAAAACTGTTTTTT	CASSLRGPATNEKLFF
once	TRBV4-2	TRBJ1-1	-	TGTGCCAGCAGCCCTCCGGACAGAGCCCTTGAAGCTTTCTTT	CASSPPDRALEAFF
few	TRBV7-6	TRBJ2-2	-	TGTGCCAGCAGCACCAGCTGGACAGAAAAACAAACCGGGGAGCTGTTTTTT	CASSTSWTEKQTGELFF
few	TRBV10-1	TRBJ2-1	-	TGCGCCAGCAGTGAGTCGACCAGATCCTACAATGAGCAGTTCTTC	CASSESTRSYNEQFF
many	TRBV25-1	TRBJ2-5	-	TGTGCCAGCAGTGAATCGAGGCAGGGGGCAGAGTATGGACTAGAAGAGACCCAGTACTTC	CASSESRQGAEYGLEETQYF
many	TRBV27	TRBJ1-1	-	TGTGCCAGCAGTACCGCCCACACTGAAGCTTTCTTT	CASSTAHTEAFF
many	TRBV6-6	TRBJ1-5	TRBD1	TGTGCCAGTAAGGGACAGAAAAATCAGCCCCAGCATTTT	CASKGQKNQPQHF
-	TRBV15	TRBJ2-6	TRBD1	TGTGCCACCAGCAGAGAAGGGGTAATCCGACAGGGATTTTATGGGGCCAACGTCCTGACTTTC	CATSREGVIRQGFYGANVLTF
few	TRBV5-1	TRBJ2-5	TRBD2	TGCGCCAGCAGCTTTACGGGGGGTCACAAGTCGCAGACCCAGTACTTC	CASSFTGGHKSQTQYF
-	TRBV7-2	TRBJ2-3	-	TGTGCCAGCAGCTTTTATCAAGATACGCAGTATTTT	CASSFYQDTQYF
few	TRBV5-4	TRBJ2-1	-	TGTGCCAGCAGCTACCCCTCCAATGAGCAGTTCTTC	CASSYPSNEQFF